This TCR beta chain was identified during a study of regulatory T cells in long-lasting Graves disease (dated by TCRdb to the early 2020s). In terms of the full investigation: Newly diagnosed Graves' disease patients had taken antithyroid drugs for less than 3 months. Persistent Graves' disease patients were compared with newly diagnosed Graves' disease patients by peripheral blood TCR sequencing and RNA sequencing. The study took place in China and was registered as a clinical trial. A total of approximately 35 samples were covered by TCR sequencing, comprising some 13 persistent and roughly 20 newly diagnosed Graves' disease patients.

What the authors observed across the whole study: More public clonotypes were shared among persistent patients (around 3,000) than among newly diagnosed patients (under 1,000). Preferential use of TRBV28, TRBJ1-2 and TRBJ2-5 was observed in persistent disease, whereas TRBV20-1 and TRBJ2-1 were favored in newly diagnosed disease. As a limitation, the authors acknowledged that the small sample size may reduce accuracy. The study examined only peripheral blood because the primary lesion, thyroid tissue, could not be accessed. Compared with newly diagnosed patients, patients with persistent Graves' disease had lower TCR Shannon entropy and fewer highly expanded clones, which suggests clonal expansion. Only the TCR beta chain was sequenced and analyzed.

Libraries were built with multiplex PCR. TCRdb lists the instrument as Illumina HiSeq 4000. CDR3 regions were amplified by Arm-PCR with iRepertoire HTBI primers to construct TCR beta libraries. PCR products were gel purified before sequencing. Under the source paper's analysis protocol: Across samples, around 58 TRBV and over 11 TRBJ segments were identified and used for gene usage analysis of CDR3 amino acid clonotypes. Filtered high-quality paired reads were merged into contigs using COPE and FqMerger. BLAST was used to align contigs to the IMGT TRBV, TRBD and TRBJ reference genes, and CDR3 was defined following IMGT. Clonotypes above 0.1% frequency were classified as highly expanded clones. Shannon entropy was used to measure repertoire diversity, and the Gini coefficient was used to measure V-J evenness. A clonotype found in more than one individual was treated as public. The raw public reads went through TCRdb reprocessing: fastp at Q25, MiXCR clone calling, in-frame beta chains kept. Rows with one shared CDR3 protein collapse into an entry with the most common genes and DNA. The authors' filters were not applied to this entry. This sample holds roughly 430,000 distinct CDR3 sequences; about 15% were observed only once. The ten biggest clones cover about 10% of the sample.

This clonotype was detected ten times or more. Its antigen is unknown. No clone much larger than this one lies a single base away; base qualities are absent. The meaning of the sample's time point label: newly diagnosed GD, antithyroid drugs for less than 3 months. For both TCR sequencing and RNA sequencing, RNA was extracted from PBMCs in TRIzol. The diagnosis of Graves' disease was made according to American Thyroid Association guidelines. Patients for the study were recruited at an endocrinology department in Xi'an, China. From each patient, approximately 10 milliliters of peripheral blood was collected into an EDTA anticoagulant tube. Ficoll Paque Plus density gradient separation was used to isolate PBMCs, and no additional T cell sorting was done. An Agilent 2100 Bioanalyzer and agarose gel were used to check RNA quality, while a NanoDrop 2000 measured RNA concentration. Via the germline V gene (reference sequence), CDR1 is DFQATT and CDR2 SNEGSKA. Reading from cysteine to phenylalanine, the CDR3 counts 13 amino acids. Of all the DNA, just the CDR3 is kept, 39 bases in frame from base 1. Unmatched junction bases come to 1, with V trimmed by 1 base and J by 2 bases.

This same sample was also taken into another study, of T cells in Graves' hyperthyroidism and ophthalmopathy. According to the second study: Stable Graves' hyperthyroidism was defined as no progression to ophthalmopathy during 18 months of follow-up. Hyperthyroidism patients were aged 18 to 65 years and newly diagnosed, with disease duration of less than 2 months. Any patient with an uncontrolled infection, another autoimmune disease, pregnancy or lactation was excluded. Diagnoses were established on the basis of clinical symptoms, serum thyroxine and TRAb, thyroid ultrasound, and orbital computed tomography. The first round of RT-PCR for the TCR CDR3 was performed with the HTBI primer set and the Qiagen OneStep RT-PCR kit. Most expanded thyroid clonotypes (frequency above 0.001) were also found in blood, which suggests that blood repertoires may mirror thyroid immune responses. A 13 V-J signature model separated ophthalmopathy from stable hyperthyroidism, with around 90% sensitivity and roughly 84% specificity in cross-validation and 80%/75% in testing. In validation, the model predicted progression to ophthalmopathy with approximately 71% sensitivity and 72.22% specificity, a median of about 6 months before onset. To identify distinguishing TCR V-J signatures, a discovery cohort of around 98 patients was used, comprising roughly 45 with Graves' ophthalmopathy and 55 to 65 with stable Graves' hyperthyroidism. Prospective prediction of ophthalmopathy was tested in an independent validation cohort consisting of 18 hyperthyroidism patients and some 17 patients who later progressed to ophthalmopathy. For training and testing, the 100 or so patients in the discovery cohort were randomly divided in a 7:3 ratio. The study also compared thyroid tissue and blood T-cell repertoires from roughly six Graves' hyperthyroidism patients. After blood sampling, hyperthyroidism patients were treated with methimazole at a starting dose of 30 mg daily, and ophthalmopathy patients were treated with high-dose intravenous methylprednisolone. The libraries were constructed in a second round of multiplex PCR and then size-selected and purified. The libraries were sequenced on an Illumina HiSeq2000 using paired-end 100 bp reads. SOAPnuke was used to process the raw data, with reads discarded if the reads contained adapters or uncalled bases, had a mean Phred below 15, or lacked an exact constant-primer or identifier match. High-quality paired reads were merged with COPE v1.2.5, and unique nucleotide sequences were defined as clonotypes. MiTCR v1.1 was used to align the clonotypes against IMGT TRBV, TRBD and TRBJ reference segments. The analysis was restricted to V-J combinations with a frequency above 0.0001, which together covered just over 99% of the repertoires. The TCS score was defined as F50 (clonal expansion) divided by E x V (chaos), with BLOSUM62-based TCRdist calculated between CDR3 peptides within each V-J. Welch's t-statistics and random forest reduced some 510 V-J features to 13, which were used in a naive Bayes classifier (R e1071). No statistical method was used to fix the sample size in advance, and group allocation was not hidden from the investigators. The paper describes TCR Vbeta CDR3 sequencing of about 140 peripheral blood samples, made up of around 41 ophthalmopathy patients, 70 to 75 hyperthyroidism patients and 17 progressor patients.

The clonotype comes from a woman aged 25 to 45 with Graves disease. Donor details come from another sample of the same person, matched by shared clones. This receptor chain uses TRBV20-1 and TRBJ2-5, with 7 middle bases fitting TRBD1. The sample in question was peripheral blood mononuclear cells (PBMCs), obtained at new diagnosis, from a patient treated with antithyroid drugs. The DNA sequence is as follows: TGCAGTGCTAGAGGGGACAGACAAGAGACCCAGTACTTC. Its coded protein is CSARGDRQETQYF.